This entry is about one T cell receptor beta chain. The target antigen is unknown. The V gene's germline CDR1 is SGHTA and CDR2 FQGTGA. CDR3 length equals 19 residues. V was cut by 2 bases and J by 2 bases, with 25 bases left in between. This sample was included in a study of shared clonotypes between healthy human individuals. The naive CD8 subset, CD45RO-negative cells positively selected for CCR7, excluded terminally differentiated effector memory CD45RA+ cells. Findings and limits, study-wide: Since donors were few, the genetic and exposure-history diversity represented was limited. In a few donors, about 5% of naive CD4 clonotypes appeared in common.

Source study methods: In the immunoSEQ data, sequences were junction-only and lacked quality scores, so filtering differed. Assay used: immunoSEQ multiplex PCR; TCRdb lists only in-frame clones, some missing. Clone size and V and J calls were adopted from that table, with D and trimming inferred from the DNA. This table holds about 2 million clones, 85% to 95% found once. This clonotype was obtained from a man between 18 and 35 years old in good health. This chain joins TRBV7-3 and TRBJ2-7; D uncertain. The sample comprised naive CD8+ T cells sorted from blood. This CDR3 reads CASSLSRRQQKGGTYEQYF. The CDR3 DNA sequence: TGTGCCAGCAGCTTATCGCGACGACAACAGAAGGGTGGGACCTACGAGCAGTACTTC.